Listed here is a single T cell receptor beta chain. An end of the junction does not agree with germline; a read error may underlie this. This specimen comes from a study of T cells in Graves' hyperthyroidism and ophthalmopathy. CDR3 length: 14 amino acids. Germline V gene lookup returns CDR1 SGHVS and CDR2 FNYEAQ. From RNA transcripts, TCR beta CDR3 regions were amplified. Primed by the HTBI set, a first-round RT-PCR was run on the TCR CDR3. TCRdb analysed the multiplex PCR reads with MiXCR anew, one entry per CDR3 protein. The table shows some 510,000 distinct CDR3 sequences, with around 45% occurring only once.

V usage is TRBV7-6 and J usage is TRBJ2-7; D unresolved. The TCR was taken from a woman aged 18-35 years with Graves' hyperthyroidism. Sample: peripheral blood or thyroid tissue (not recorded which). This CDR3 is CASSLARTLYEQYF. DNA for the CDR3: TGTGCCAGCAGTTTAGCACGGACCCTCTACGAGCAGTACTTC.